The next 30 T cell receptor beta chains were all read from a single sample in a study of blood T cell repertoires in COVID-19. TCRdb keeps only in-frame clones here, not all; method: immunoSEQ multiplex PCR. Of tens of thousands of clones listed, about nine tenths are singletons. Input material: peripheral blood. The receptors were sampled from a human donor in a cohort sampled during active COVID-19.

The chain is built from TRBV7-2 and TRBJ2-5; 14 nucleotides line up with TRBD2. V gave up 1 base and J gave up 5 bases; unmatched junction bases: 3. Per the germline V gene, CDR1 is SGHTA and CDR2 is FQGNSA. The CDR3 loop spans 16 amino acids. In nucleotides, the CDR3 is TGTGCCAGCAGCTTAGAGGGGACTAGCGGGAGTGAGACCCAGTACTTC. Translated, it gives CASSLEGTSGSETQYF.

The chain has TRBV12-3 or TRBV12-4 and TRBJ2-5; TRBD2 is a possible D gene (6 bases). The CDR3 is 13 residues long. V was clipped by 3 bases and J by 4 bases, with 9 bases between them. The CDR3 spells CASSFERVETQYF. CDR3 nucleotides: TGTGCCAGCAGTTTTGAGCGGGTAGAGACCCAGTACTTC.

The chain joins TRBV18 to TRBJ1-1; 7 nucleotides agree with TRBD1. V shed 3 bases and J 6 bases; nucleotides not matched to a gene: 7. The CDR3 runs to 14 residues. Germline assignment: CDR1 KGHSH and CDR2 LQKENI. The CDR3 DNA reads as TGTGCCAGCTCACCCAGACAGGGAATGCCTGAAGCTTTCTTT. Translating gives CASSPRQGMPEAFF.

The chain uses TRBV30 and TRBJ1-1; 8 bases fit TRBD1. The CDR3 has 12 amino acids. Looked up from germline, CDR1 is GTSNPN and CDR2 is SVGIG (reference sequence). V was clipped by 5 bases and J by 10 bases; unmatched bases: 9. CDR3 in amino acids: CAWETGVTGAFF. Here the CDR3 DNA reads TGTGCCTGGGAGACAGGGGTTACGGGAGCTTTCTTT.

V gene TRBV6-6 combines with J gene TRBJ2-1; TRBD2 agrees at 12 bases. This CDR3 region has 15 residues. V trimming: 6 bases; J trimming: 9 bases; junction bases outside the gene matches: 9. Germline lookup yields CDR1 MNHNY and CDR2 SVGAGI (reference sequence). This chain's CDR3 is CASSPTSGSKFEQFF. For the CDR3, the DNA is TGTGCCAGCAGCCCGACTAGCGGGAGCAAGTTTGAGCAGTTCTTC.

The rearrangement links TRBV7-2 to TRBJ1-2; 7 bases fit TRBD1. This CDR3 has 13 residues. In germline, CDR1 is SGHTA, CDR2 FQGNSA. Trimming cost V 5 bases and J 8 bases; bases outside gene matches: 8. The DNA for the CDR3 is TGTGCCAGCAGCCCTCTGAGGGGGCAAGGCTACACCTTC. It specifies CASSPLRGQGYTF.

The CDR3 reads CASSTGSLAKNIQYF. DNA of the CDR3: TGTGCCAGCAGTACAGGCTCACTAGCCAAAAACATTCAGTACTTC. The chain uses TRBV5-6 and TRBJ2-4, with D possibly matching TRBD1 (5 bases). CDR3 length: 15 residues. Trimming took 5 bases from V and 0 from J, leaving 12 bases between them. Looked up from germline, CDR1 is SGHDT and CDR2 is YYEEEE.

The rearrangement links TRBV11-3 to TRBJ2-7; D is possibly TRBD2 (5 bases). Trimming left V 0 bases short and J 6 bases short, with 12 bases between. The CDR3 is 14 amino acids. CDR1 and CDR2 (germline): SGHNT, YENEEA. The CDR3 region is CASSLDHQAGEQYF. For the CDR3, the DNA is TGTGCCAGCAGCTTAGATCACCAGGCGGGCGAGCAGTACTTC.

The chain recombines TRBV10-3 with TRBJ1-2, with a tentative D call TRBD1 (6 bases). Germline V gene data show CDR1 as ENHRY and CDR2 as SYGVKD. V was trimmed by 6 bases and J by 13 bases, leaving 18 bases between them. This CDR3 spans 12 amino acids. This CDR3 reads CAIRGGAGEGTF. In nucleotides, the CDR3 is TGTGCCATCAGAGGAGGGGCAGGGGAGGGCACCTTC.

V gene TRBV10-3 combines with J gene TRBJ2-5; TRBD2 is a possible D gene (5 bases). Germline V lookup: CDR1 ENHRY, CDR2 SYGVKD. V gave up 4 bases and J gave up 1 base, with 10 bases separating them. This CDR3 region has 14 residues. CDR3 amino acids: CAISGGRLQETQYF. In nucleotides, the CDR3 is TGTGCCATCAGTGGAGGGCGGCTCCAAGAGACCCAGTACTTC.

This chain connects TRBV19 to TRBJ1-5; 10 bases line up with TRBD1. Germline lookup yields CDR1 LNHDA and CDR2 SQIVND (reference sequence). The CDR3 length is 14 residues. V trimming: 6 bases; J trimming: 4 bases; junction bases outside the gene matches: 3. The CDR3 region has the DNA TGTGCCAGTAGGGACAGGGGGGGGAATCAGCCCCAGCATTTT. Its translation: CASRDRGGNQPQHF.

This chain joins TRBV15 and TRBJ1-2; TRBD1 aligns across 9 bases. The germline CDR1 and CDR2 sequences are LNHNV and YYDKDF (reference sequence). The CDR3 has 15 amino acids. Trimming took 4 bases from V and 5 from J; bases not matched to a gene: 8. In DNA form, the CDR3 reads TGTGCCACCAGCAAAAGGGACAGGGAATCTTATGGCTACACCTTC. Translated: CATSKRDRESYGYTF.

CDR3 amino acids: CASSLGGGQAGNTIYF. The CDR3 DNA follows: TGTGCCAGCAGCTTAGGAGGGGGACAGGCTGGAAACACCATATATTTT. The chain combines TRBV11-2 with TRBJ1-3; 8 positions match TRBD1. This CDR3 spans 16 amino acids. From germline, CDR1 is SGHAT and CDR2 FQNNGV. The trim removed 1 base at V and 2 bases at J, leaving 4 bases unmatched.

This chain links TRBV13 with TRBJ2-7, with D uncertain. The germline V and J ends were trimmed by 5 bases and 5 bases, with 16 bases remaining between them. Germline V gene sequence: CDR1 PRHDT, CDR2 FYEKMQ (reference sequence). The CDR3 covers 14 residues. The CDR3 coding sequence is TGTGCCAGCAGCCGCCGGGTAGTAACTAACGAGCAGTACTTC. This encodes CASSRRVVTNEQYF.

The chain uses TRBV19 and TRBJ1-4; D is unresolved. This CDR3 contains 13 residues. Germline CDR1 is LNHDA and CDR2 is SQIVND (reference sequence). V was pared by 5 bases and J by 6 bases, with 10 bases between. CDR3 loop: CASSEQLDEKLFF. In nucleotides, the CDR3 is TGTGCCAGTAGTGAACAATTGGATGAAAAACTGTTTTTT.

The chain uses TRBV7-2 and TRBJ2-3; D ambiguous. CDR1 is SGHTA and CDR2 is FQGNSA in the germline V gene. Trimming took 4 bases from V and 4 from J, leaving 9 bases between them. CDR3 size: 13 residues. The CDR3 loop is CASSSASADTQYF. CDR3 nucleotides: TGTGCCAGCAGCTCAGCGTCGGCAGATACGCAGTATTTT.

The J gene is TRBJ2-7, the V gene TRBV6-6, with 8 bases matching TRBD2. Germline lookup yields CDR1 MNHNY and CDR2 SVGAGI (reference sequence). V trimming: 6 bases; J trimming: 7 bases; junction bases outside the gene matches: 11. The CDR3 covers 14 residues. This CDR3 reads CASREQAVAGEQYF. Here the CDR3 DNA reads TGTGCCAGCAGGGAACAGGCGGTAGCGGGGGAGCAGTACTTC.

The V gene is TRBV28, the J gene TRBJ1-1; 10 bases fit TRBD1. V gave up 4 bases and J gave up 4 bases; unmatched junction bases: 9. Germline loops: CDR1 MDHEN, CDR2 SYDVKM. The CDR3 extends over 16 amino acids. CDR3 DNA sequence: TGTGCCAGCAGTTCAGGGACAGGGGCTCGATCCACTGAAGCTTTCTTT. The encoded protein is CASSSGTGARSTEAFF.

For this clone: An end of the junction differs from the germline gene, which may be a read error. The V call is TRBV7-7, the J call TRBJ2-1, with 10 bases fitting TRBD2. The germline CDR1 and CDR2 sequences are SSHAT and FNYEAQ (reference sequence). The CDR3 spans 14 residues. The CDR3 DNA reads as TGTGCTAGCAGCTTAGGACTAGCGGACAATGAGCAGTTCTTC. It is translated as CASSLGLADNEQFF. Based on the CDR3 plus reference TRBV7-7 and TRBJ2-1, the full variable domain is GAGVSQSPRYKVTKRGQDVTLRCDPISSHATLYWYQQALGQGPEFLTYFNYEAQPDKSGLPSDRFSAERPEGSISTLTIQRTEQRDSAMYRCASSLGLADNEQFFGPGTRLTVL.

The V and J genes are TRBV12-5 and TRBJ2-5; D possibly corresponds to TRBD1 (5 bases). V was trimmed by 3 bases and J by 3 bases, leaving 11 bases between them. CDR3 size: 14 residues. Per germline, CDR1 LGHNT and CDR2 FRNRAP. Written as DNA, the CDR3 is TGTGCTAGTGGTTTAGGGGCCCAAAAAGAGACCCAGTACTTC. Encoded protein: CASGLGAQKETQYF. Complete variable domain (other parts from reference TRBV12-5 and TRBJ2-5): DARVTQTPRHKVTEMGQEVTMRCQPILGHNTVFWYRQTMMQGLELLAYFRNRAPLDDSGMPKDRFSAEMPDATLATLKIQPSEPRDSAVYFCASGLGAQKETQYFGPGTRLLVL.

This chain links TRBV11-2 with TRBJ1-6; 9 bases map to TRBD1. CDR3 length: 15 amino acids. Germline CDR1 and CDR2: SGHAT and FQNNGV. J gave up 8 bases and V 7 bases, and 9 bases lay outside the gene matches. CDR3 amino acids: CASTRLRQGDSPLHF. The CDR3 bases are TGTGCCAGCACTCGCCTCCGACAGGGGGATTCACCCCTCCACTTT.

The CDR3 here is CASSLDPVSYGYTF. CDR3 nucleotide sequence: TGTGCCAGCAGCTTAGATCCAGTTTCCTATGGCTACACCTTC. This rearrangement joins TRBV11-2 to TRBJ1-2; D gene unclear. This CDR3 has 14 amino acids. The ends were cut back, 0 bases at V and 4 bases at J, with 9 bases in the middle. Germline CDR1 and CDR2: SGHAT and FQNNGV.

This clone turned up a few times. The chain is built from TRBV3-1 (or the pseudogene TRBV3-2) and TRBJ2-7; TRBD2 matches at 12 bases. Germline CDR1 is LGHDT and CDR2 is YNNKEL (reference sequence). The CDR3 contains 14 residues. V lost 6 bases, J lost 5 bases, and 5 bases stayed unmatched. The CDR3 region is CASSVLAGGNEQYF. The CDR3 DNA reads as TGTGCCAGCAGTGTACTAGCGGGGGGTAACGAGCAGTACTTC.

The chain has TRBV4-3 and TRBJ1-2, with D unresolved. The CDR3 is 14 amino acids. Trimming removed 0 bases at V and 0 bases at J, with 5 bases between. The V gene's germline CDR1 is LGHNA and CDR2 YSLEER. CDR3 nucleotide sequence: TGCGCCAGCAGCCAAGAAACAGCTAACTATGGCTACACCTTC. Translation: CASSQETANYGYTF.

The chain carries TRBV7-9 and TRBJ2-1; 8 positions agree with TRBD1. The CDR3 length is 15 residues. J gave up 3 bases and V 1 base, and 2 bases lay outside the gene matches. Germline V gene data show CDR1 as SEHNR and CDR2 as FQNEAQ (reference sequence). DNA for the CDR3: TGTGCCAGCAGCTTAGTACAGGGGGTCTACAATGAGCAGTTCTTC. It yields the protein CASSLVQGVYNEQFF. Full variable domain (missing parts from reference TRBV7-9 and TRBJ2-1): DTGVSQNPRHKITKRGQNVTFRCDPISEHNRLYWYRQTLGQGPEFLTYFQNEAQLEKSRLLSDRFSAERPKGSFSTLEIQRTEQGDSAMYLCASSLVQGVYNEQFFGPGTRLTVL.

This chain uses TRBV3-1 (or the pseudogene TRBV3-2) with TRBJ2-7, with TRBD2 matching 13 bases. The germline V gene encodes CDR1 LGHDT and CDR2 YNNKEL (reference sequence). V dropped 0 bases and J dropped 3; count of bases not matched to a gene: 5. CDR3 length: 17 amino acids. CDR3 sequence reads: CASSQDPGLAGVYEQYF. CDR3 coding DNA: TGTGCCAGCAGCCAAGACCCTGGACTAGCGGGAGTCTACGAGCAGTACTTC.

This clone appeared a single time. The rearrangement links TRBV5-1 to TRBJ2-3; 12 bases are a match to TRBD2. The CDR3 has 18 residues. Germline V gene sequence: CDR1 SGHRS, CDR2 YFSETQ. Losses at the gene ends were 1 base for V and 3 bases for J; bases not matched to a gene: 9. CDR3 amino acids: CASSLISLAGGMTDTQYF. In nucleotides, the CDR3 is TGCGCCAGCAGCTTGATTTCTCTAGCGGGGGGGATGACAGATACGCAGTATTTT.

The gene calls are TRBV24-1 and TRBJ2-1; D perhaps matches TRBD1 (6 bases). The V end was cut by 4 bases, the J end by 8 bases, with 14 bases between. There are 14 residues in the CDR3. In germline, CDR1 is KGHDR, CDR2 SFDVKD. The CDR3 DNA reads as TGTGCCACCAGTGACCCTACAGGGAACGATGAGCAGTTCTTC. Translated: CATSDPTGNDEQFF.

This chain links TRBV5-4 with TRBJ2-1; 9 bases are shared with TRBD2. Germline V gene data show CDR1 as SGHNT and CDR2 as YYREEE (reference sequence). V dropped 2 bases and J dropped 8; count of bases not matched to a gene: 8. The CDR3 runs 15 residues. The CDR3 region has the DNA TGTGCCAGCAGCTTTGGCGGGGGGGCTTACGATGAGCAGTTCTTC. Protein product: CASSFGGGAYDEQFF. Full variable domain (missing parts from reference TRBV5-4 and TRBJ2-1): ETGVTQSPTHLIKTRGQQVTLRCSSQSGHNTVSWYQQALGQGPQFIFQYYREEENGRGNFPPRFSGLQFPNYSSELNVNALELDDSALYLCASSFGGGAYDEQFFGPGTRLTVL.

This clone was seen a handful of times. This CDR3 reads CASSSTGSHEQYF. CDR3 nucleotide sequence: TGTGCCAGCAGCTCCACAGGGTCCCACGAGCAGTACTTC. V and J are TRBV5-4 and TRBJ2-7, with D possibly TRBD1 on 6 matching bases. The CDR3 runs 13 residues. The germline V gene has CDR1 SGHNT and CDR2 YYREEE (reference sequence). V was cut by 3 bases and J by 5 bases, with 12 bases left in between.